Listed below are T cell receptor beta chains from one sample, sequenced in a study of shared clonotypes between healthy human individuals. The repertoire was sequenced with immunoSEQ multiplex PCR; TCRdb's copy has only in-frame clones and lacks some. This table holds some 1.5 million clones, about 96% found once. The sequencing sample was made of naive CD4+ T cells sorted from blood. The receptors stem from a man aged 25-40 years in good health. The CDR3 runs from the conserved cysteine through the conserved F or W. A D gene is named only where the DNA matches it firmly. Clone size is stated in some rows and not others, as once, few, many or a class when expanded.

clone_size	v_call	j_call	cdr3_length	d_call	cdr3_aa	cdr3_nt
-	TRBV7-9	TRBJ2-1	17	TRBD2	CASSLGDIAGVSHEQFF	TGTGCCAGCAGCTTAGGGGACATAGCGGGAGTTTCACATGAGCAGTTCTTC
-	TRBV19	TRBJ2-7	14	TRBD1	CASRTRQGDYEQYF	TGTGCCAGTAGGACAAGACAGGGGGACTACGAGCAGTACTTC
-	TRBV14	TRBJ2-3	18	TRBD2	CASSQALGLAGVTDTQYF	TGTGCCAGCAGCCAAGCCCTTGGACTAGCGGGTGTTACAGATACGCAGTATTTT
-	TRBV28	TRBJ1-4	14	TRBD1	CASSVPQGPQKLFF	TGTGCCAGCAGTGTCCCACAGGGGCCGCAAAAACTGTTTTTT
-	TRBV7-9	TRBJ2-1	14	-	CASSRLGAGNEQFF	TGTGCCAGCAGCCGCCTGGGCGCGGGGAATGAGCAGTTCTTC
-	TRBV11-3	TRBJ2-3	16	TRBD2	CASSLGLAGVTDTQYF	TGTGCCAGCAGCTTAGGCCTAGCGGGAGTCACAGATACGCAGTATTTT
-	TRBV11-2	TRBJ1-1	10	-	CASSSNEAFF	TGTGCCAGCAGCTCAAATGAAGCTTTCTTT
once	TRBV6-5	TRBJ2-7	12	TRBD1	CASSYSEGQLYF	TGTGCCAGCAGTTACTCTGAGGGACAGTTATACTTC
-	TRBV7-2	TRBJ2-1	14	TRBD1	CASSHRTGINEQFF	TGTGCCAGCAGCCACAGGACAGGGATCAATGAGCAGTTCTTC
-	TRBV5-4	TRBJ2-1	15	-	CASSPPSGVYNEQFF	TGTGCCAGCAGCCCCCCGTCGGGAGTTTACAATGAGCAGTTCTTC
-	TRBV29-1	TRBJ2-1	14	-	CSVEWQSSYNEQFF	TGCAGCGTTGAATGGCAGAGCTCCTACAATGAGCAGTTCTTC
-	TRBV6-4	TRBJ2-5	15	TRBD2	CASSVLAGVGETQYF	TGTGCCAGCAGTGTACTAGCGGGAGTCGGAGAGACCCAGTACTTC
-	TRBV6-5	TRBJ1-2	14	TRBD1	CASSRQGFNYGYTF	TGTGCCAGCAGTCGACAGGGGTTCAACTATGGCTACACCTTC
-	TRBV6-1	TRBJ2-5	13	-	CASSSGVQETQYF	TGTGCCAGCAGCTCGGGGGTCCAAGAGACCCAGTACTTC
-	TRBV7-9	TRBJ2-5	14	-	CASSSDRLAETQYF	TGTGCCAGCAGCTCCGACAGGTTAGCGGAGACCCAGTACTTC
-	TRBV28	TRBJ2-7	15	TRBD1	CASSSRGTGVYEQYF	TGTGCCAGCAGTAGCCGGGGGACAGGGGTATACGAGCAGTACTTC
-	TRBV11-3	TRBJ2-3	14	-	CASSKERGTDTQYF	TGTGCCAGCAGCAAGGAGCGGGGCACAGATACGCAGTATTTT
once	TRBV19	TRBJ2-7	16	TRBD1	CASSTSRDRASYEQYF	TGTGCCAGTAGTACATCCCGAGACAGGGCCTCCTACGAGCAGTACTTC
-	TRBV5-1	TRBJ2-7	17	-	CASCTDPRGASSYEQYF	TGCGCCAGCTGCACCGACCCAAGGGGGGCAAGCTCCTACGAGCAGTACTTC
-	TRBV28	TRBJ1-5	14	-	CASSFVLRGQPQHF	TGTGCCAGCAGTTTTGTACTCAGGGGTCAGCCCCAGCATTTT
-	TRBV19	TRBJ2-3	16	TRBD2	CASSPLLAGITDTQYF	TGTGCCAGTAGCCCCTTACTAGCGGGAATAACAGATACGCAGTATTTT
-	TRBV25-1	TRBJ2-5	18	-	CASSEYRDRASRRETQYF	TGTGCCAGCAGTGAATACAGAGATCGGGCCTCTCGTCGGGAGACCCAGTACTTC
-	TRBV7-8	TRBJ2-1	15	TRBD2	CASSYEAGDYNEQFF	TGTGCCAGCAGTTACGAAGCGGGAGACTACAATGAGCAGTTCTTC
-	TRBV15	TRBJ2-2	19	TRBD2	CATSRDRILAGGVGGELFF	TGTGCCACCAGCAGAGATAGGATCCTAGCGGGAGGGGTTGGAGGGGAGCTGTTTTTT
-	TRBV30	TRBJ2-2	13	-	CAWTGPNTGELFF	TGTGCCTGGACCGGCCCCAACACCGGGGAGCTGTTTTTT
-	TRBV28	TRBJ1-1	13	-	CASSLKTITEAFF	TGTGCCAGCAGCCTCAAGACGATCACTGAAGCTTTCTTT
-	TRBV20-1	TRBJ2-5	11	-	CSANHQETQYF	TGCAGTGCCAACCACCAAGAGACCCAGTACTTC
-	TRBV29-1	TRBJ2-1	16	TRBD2	CSGWTSGKRISDEQFF	TGCAGCGGTTGGACTAGCGGCAAACGAATTAGCGATGAGCAGTTCTTC
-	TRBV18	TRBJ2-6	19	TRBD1	CASSPPGQGTFSGANVLTF	TGTGCCAGCTCACCACCGGGACAGGGAACCTTCTCTGGGGCCAACGTCCTGACTTTC
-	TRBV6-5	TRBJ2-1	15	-	CASSPPGTGLGEQFF	TGTGCCAGCAGTCCCCCAGGGACTGGCCTCGGGGAGCAGTTCTTC
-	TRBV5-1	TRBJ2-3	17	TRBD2	CASSLAGTSGSTDTQYF	TGCGCCAGCAGCTTGGCCGGGACTAGCGGTAGCACAGATACGCAGTATTTT
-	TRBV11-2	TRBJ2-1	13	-	CASSLTMGDREFF	TGTGCCAGCAGCTTAACTATGGGAGATCGGGAGTTCTTC
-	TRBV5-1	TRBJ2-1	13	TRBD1	CASSLNRGYEQFF	TGCGCCAGCAGCTTGAACAGGGGTTATGAGCAGTTCTTC
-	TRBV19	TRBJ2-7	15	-	CASSILVGGSYEQYF	TGTGCCAGTAGTATCCTGGTGGGCGGCTCCTACGAGCAGTACTTC
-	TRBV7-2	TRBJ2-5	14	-	CASSLDRPVKTQYF	TGTGCCAGCAGCTTAGACAGGCCCGTAAAGACCCAGTACTTC
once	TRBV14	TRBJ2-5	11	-	CASSQKETQYF	TGTGCCAGCAGCCAGAAAGAGACCCAGTACTTC
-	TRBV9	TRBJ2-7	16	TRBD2	CASSVGFVAGAYEQYF	TGTGCCAGCAGCGTAGGGTTCGTGGCGGGGGCCTACGAGCAGTACTTC
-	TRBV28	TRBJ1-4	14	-	CASSLWDVKEKLFF	TGTGCCAGCAGTTTATGGGACGTCAAAGAAAAACTGTTTTTT
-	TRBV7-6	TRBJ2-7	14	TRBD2	CASMGIGTSFEQYF	TGTGCCAGCATGGGGATAGGGACTAGTTTCGAGCAGTACTTC
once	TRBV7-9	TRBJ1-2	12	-	CASSLRQTGYTF	TGTGCCAGCAGCTTAAGACAGACTGGCTACACCTTC
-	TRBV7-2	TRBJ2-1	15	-	CASSLGSGVYNEQFF	TGTGCCAGCAGCTTAGGCAGCGGAGTCTACAATGAGCAGTTCTTC
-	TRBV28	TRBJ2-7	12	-	CASSGPYYEQYF	TGTGCCAGCAGTGGGCCTTACTACGAGCAGTACTTC
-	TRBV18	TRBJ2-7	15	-	CASSPVPTSSGEQYF	TGTGCCAGCTCACCAGTTCCCACCTCCTCGGGGGAGCAGTACTTC
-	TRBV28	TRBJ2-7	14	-	CASSLVSEVYEQYF	TGTGCCAGCAGTTTAGTATCAGAGGTATACGAGCAGTACTTC
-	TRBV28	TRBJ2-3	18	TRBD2	CASSWELRLAGVEDTQYF	TGTGCCAGCAGTTGGGAGCTGCGCCTAGCGGGAGTGGAAGATACGCAGTATTTT
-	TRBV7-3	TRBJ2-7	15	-	CASNTPLRQLNEQYF	TGTGCCAGCAACACCCCACTCCGACAGTTGAACGAGCAGTACTTC
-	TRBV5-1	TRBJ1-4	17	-	CASSWKTGPTTNEKLFF	TGCGCCAGCAGCTGGAAGACAGGACCAACAACTAATGAAAAACTGTTTTTT
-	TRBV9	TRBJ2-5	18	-	CASIIVTTDYGLQETQYF	TGTGCCAGCATCATAGTTACGACCGACTATGGACTCCAAGAGACCCAGTACTTC
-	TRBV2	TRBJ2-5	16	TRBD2	CASKEAVGRAQETQYF	TGTGCCAGCAAGGAGGCAGTCGGGAGGGCACAAGAGACCCAGTACTTC
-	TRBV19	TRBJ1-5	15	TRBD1	CASSIDGTGEQPQHF	TGTGCCAGTAGTATTGACGGGACAGGGGAACAGCCCCAGCATTTT
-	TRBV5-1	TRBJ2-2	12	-	CASSLVLGELFF	TGCGCCAGCAGCTTGGTTCTCGGGGAGCTGTTTTTT
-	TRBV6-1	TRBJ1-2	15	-	CASREGGLGNYGYTF	TGTGCCAGCAGAGAGGGAGGGTTGGGTAACTATGGCTACACCTTC
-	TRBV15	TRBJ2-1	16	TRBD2	CATSKEPSGLYNEQFF	TGTGCCACCAGCAAAGAACCTAGCGGTTTGTACAATGAGCAGTTCTTC